This T cell receptor beta chain was captured in a study of regulatory dendritic cells for organ transplantation. Study-wide results and caveats: Of resting T cell subsets, memory CD8+ had the most alloreactive clonotypes.

The repertoire was sequenced with immunoSEQ multiplex PCR; TCRdb's copy has only in-frame clones and lacks some. The sample contains approximately 19,000 clones, around two thirds of which appear only once. Concerning this clone: The antigen is unknown.

Trimming removed 7 bases from V and 6 bases from J, with 15 bases in between. The CDR3 runs to 14 residues. Germline CDR1 is LNHDA and CDR2 is SQIVND (reference sequence). Sequenced sample: memory CD4+ T cells from blood. Subset noted: CD45RO+ memory T cells. This clonotype was obtained from a human donor in good health. The chain has TRBV19 and TRBJ2-2; no clear D. CDR3 protein: CASTPGFKSGELFF. The DNA for the CDR3 is TGTGCCAGTACCCCAGGTTTTAAATCCGGGGAGCTGTTTTTT.